This T cell receptor (beta chain) was identified in a study of blood T cell repertoires in COVID-19. The wider study: Samples came from the United States, Italy and Spain, spanning acute and convalescent COVID-19. Sources were T cells, B-cell-depleted T cells, or PBMCs; the material itself was cDNA or gDNA.

Original processing notes: From reference gene primer amplification, estimates of nucleated cell counts were derived. The assay was immunoSEQ multiplex PCR, and TCRdb's table has in-frame clones only and misses some. The DNA gave D and trimming, while V, J and clone size come from that table. The top ten hold about 1.8% of the sample, which has 140,000 to 150,000 clones, about three quarters seen once. There are 13 residues in the CDR3. Trimming removed 4 bases at V and 3 bases at J, with 7 bases between. Per the germline V gene, CDR1 is MGHDK and CDR2 is SYGVNS. The clonotype originates from a woman aged 60-75 years with acute or convalescent COVID-19. The chain links TRBV25-1 to TRBJ2-1; D gene uncertain. The source material was peripheral blood. CDR3 sequence: CASSGYRYNEQFF. CDR3 DNA: TGTGCCAGCAGTGGCTACCGCTACAATGAGCAGTTCTTC.